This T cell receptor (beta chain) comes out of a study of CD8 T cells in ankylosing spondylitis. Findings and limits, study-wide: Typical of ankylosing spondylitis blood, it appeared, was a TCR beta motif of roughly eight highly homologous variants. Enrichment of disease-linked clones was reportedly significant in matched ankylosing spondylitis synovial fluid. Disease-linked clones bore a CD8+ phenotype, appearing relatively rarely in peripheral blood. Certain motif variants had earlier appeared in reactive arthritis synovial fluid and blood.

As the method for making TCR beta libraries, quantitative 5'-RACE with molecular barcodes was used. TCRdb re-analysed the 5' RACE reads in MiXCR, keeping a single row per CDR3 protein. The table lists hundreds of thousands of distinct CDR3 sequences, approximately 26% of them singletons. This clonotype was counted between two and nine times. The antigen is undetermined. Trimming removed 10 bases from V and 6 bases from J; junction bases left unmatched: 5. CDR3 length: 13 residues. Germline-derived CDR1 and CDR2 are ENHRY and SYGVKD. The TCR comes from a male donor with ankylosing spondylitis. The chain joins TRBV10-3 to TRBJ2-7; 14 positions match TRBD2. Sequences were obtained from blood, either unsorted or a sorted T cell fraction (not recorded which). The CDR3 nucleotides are TGTGCCACCGGGACTAGCGGGGGCCCCGAGCAGTACGTC. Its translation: CATGTSGGPEQYV.